Listed here are 5 T cell receptor beta chains from one sample, sequenced in a study of radiation and T cells in renal cell carcinoma. The assay was immunoSEQ multiplex PCR, and TCRdb's table has in-frame clones only and misses some. Of 70,000 to 80,000 clones listed, about 86% are singletons. Time point described: blood 2 weeks post-SBRT. Treatment described: 15 Gy SBRT to primary tumor, nephrectomy 4 weeks later. This specimen consisted of blood, obtained from a patient whose treatment included radiotherapy and nephrectomy. Receptors were obtained from a woman aged 45-65 years with renal cell carcinoma.

The chain joins TRBV4-3 to TRBJ2-2; D is uncertain. The germline gives CDR1 LGHNA, CDR2 YSLEER. This CDR3 is built from 12 residues. V gave up 3 bases and J gave up 7 bases, with 6 bases separating them. The CDR3 coding sequence is TGCGCCAGCAGCCAGGCGGACGGGGAGCTGTTTTTT. As protein: CASSQADGELFF.

In this sample, this clone turned up a few times. This chain joins TRBV7-2 and TRBJ1-5, with D possibly being TRBD1 (6 bases). This CDR3 comprises 15 residues. V was trimmed by 4 bases and J by 0 bases, leaving 10 bases between them. Germline V CDR1 and CDR2: SGHTA, FQGNSA. The CDR3 nucleotides are TGTGCCAGCAGCTCCAGGGGTTATAGCAATCAGCCCCAGCATTTT. This encodes CASSSRGYSNQPQHF.

This clone was detected only a few times. The gene calls are TRBV25-1 and TRBJ1-4; 9 positions agree with TRBD1. With V trimmed by 6 bases and J by 5 bases, 4 bases remained unmatched. CDR1 and CDR2 from the germline V gene are MGHDK and SYGVNS. There are 14 residues in the CDR3. DNA for the CDR3: TGTGCCAGCAGCGGGACAGGGCCCAATGAAAAACTGTTTTTT. This sequence encodes CASSGTGPNEKLFF.

The CDR3 coding sequence is TGTGCCAGCAGTTACGTAGGGCAGGGGGCTCAGCCCCAGCATTTT. Encoded protein: CASSYVGQGAQPQHF. The rearrangement uses TRBV6-5 and TRBJ1-5, with 8 bases matching TRBD1. The CDR3 is made up of 15 amino acids. J gave up 6 bases and V 2 bases, and 6 bases lay outside the gene matches. The germline CDR1 and CDR2 sequences are MNHEY and SVGAGI.

The rearrangement links TRBV29-1 to TRBJ1-1, with TRBD1 identical over 7 bases. This CDR3 comprises 13 residues. V lost 4 bases and J lost 4; bases outside the gene matches: 6. The germline gives CDR1 SQVTM, CDR2 ANQGSEA. The CDR3, as DNA: TGCAGCGTTGGAAGGGGGCTCGGCACTGAAGCTTTCTTT. Translated, it gives CSVGRGLGTEAFF.